This T cell receptor beta chain is drawn from a study of CXCR3-negative and CXCR3-positive naive CD8 T cells. Study-level findings and limits: In CXCR3-positive naive cells, the TRB CDR3s were more hydrophobic than in CXCR3-negative naive cells.

Naive CD8+ T cells displayed a CD45RO-CCR7+CD27+CD95- phenotype. CDR1 is SGHRS, CDR2 YFSETQ, per germline. The CDR3 runs to 15 residues. All TRB cDNA libraries came from 5' RACE performed with UMI labels. TCRdb reprocessed the 5' RACE reads and stores each CDR3 protein as one record, lacking DNA. In total, the table holds tens of thousands of distinct CDR3 sequences. Concerning this clonotype itself: The antigen is unknown.

This receptor was obtained from a human donor in good health. Some clones in this sample may be carry-over from other donors' samples. This sequence joins TRBV5-1 and TRBJ2-5; the TCRdb D gene call, TRBD2, has no DNA to confirm it. The specimen was naive CXCR3- CD8+ T cells from blood. Subset: CD45RO-CCR7+CD27+CD95- naive CD8+ T cells lacking CXCR3 (TNR3-). CDR3 loop: CASSLQGPARETQYF.